This T cell receptor beta chain was found in a study of CD8+ T cells in alopecia areata. V was clipped by 4 bases and J by 0 bases, with 11 bases between them. CDR1 and CDR2 (germline): SGHVS, FNYEAQ. The CDR3 runs 15 residues. TCR sequencing used cDNA made by reverse transcription of extracted RNA. Profiling relied on immunoSEQ multiplex PCR, and the TCRdb table lists in-frame clones only, not all of them. The sample lists roughly 110,000 clones; over 80% were seen once. The treatment here: oral pan-JAK inhibitor, 5-10 mg twice daily. Sorting separated CD4+ and CD8+ T cells out of PBMCs. V gene TRBV7-6 combines with J gene TRBJ2-3; maybe TRBD2 (7 bases). The material sequenced was CD8+ T cells sorted from blood, taken at week 24, from a patient treated with tofacitinib. The receptor's source is a human donor with alopecia areata. CDR3 DNA: TGTGCCAGCAGCTACGAGGGGGGGAGCACAGATACGCAGTATTTT. Translating gives CASSYEGGSTDTQYF.